One sample yielded the 23 T cell receptor beta chains listed below, sequenced in a study of T cells in Graves' hyperthyroidism and ophthalmopathy. Amplification of TCR beta CDR3 regions used RNA as the template. In the first-round RT-PCR of the TCR CDR3, the HTBI primer set was used. Via MiXCR, TCRdb re-called the multiplex PCR reads, giving one row per CDR3 protein. The sample holds under 300,000 distinct CDR3 sequences; about 14% are singletons and the top ten take roughly 8%. The sample was blood. The receptors shown here come from a woman aged 25 to 39 with Graves' hyperthyroidism that later progressed to Graves' ophthalmopathy.

This chain joins TRBV20-1 and TRBJ1-4; D gene ambiguous. The CDR3 length is 16 residues. The V end lost 0 bases, the J end lost 7 bases, and 18 bases lay between the germline ends. Germline values: CDR1 DFQATT, CDR2 SNEGSKA (reference sequence). The CDR3 region has the DNA TGCAGTGCTAGAGAACCTTATGCAGGTCGGGGTGAAAAACTGTTTTTT. Encoded protein: CSAREPYAGRGEKLFF.

This clonotype has a count of ten or more. The V and J genes are TRBV28 and TRBJ2-4; 7 bases match TRBD2. J was trimmed by 1 base and V by 2 bases; bases with no gene match: 8. The CDR3 loop spans 17 amino acids. Germline V lookup: CDR1 MDHEN, CDR2 SYDVKM. CDR3 amino acids: CASSLAGVVKAKNIQYF. The DNA of the CDR3 is TGTGCCAGCAGTTTAGCGGGAGTCGTAAAGGCCAAAAACATTCAGTACTTC.

By proportion, this clonotype is medium-sized (0.01 to 0.1%). This sequence joins TRBV30 and TRBJ1-4, with a possible D match to TRBD1 (6 bases). The CDR3 is 15 residues long. Germline V lookup: CDR1 GTSNPN, CDR2 SVGIG (reference sequence). Trimming removed 5 bases from V and 0 bases from J, with 13 bases in between. CDR3 in amino acids: CAWQGMIATNEKLFF. CDR3 DNA sequence: TGTGCCTGGCAGGGGATGATCGCAACTAATGAAAAACTGTTTTTT.

This clonotype was observed many times. V and J are TRBV20-1 and TRBJ1-1, with D possibly TRBD1 on 5 matching bases. This CDR3 comprises 12 residues. Trimming pared 5 bases from V and 1 base from J, leaving 8 bases between. Germline V gene lookup returns CDR1 DFQATT and CDR2 SNEGSKA (reference sequence). The CDR3 nucleotides read TGCAGTGCTCTTGACAGGAACACTGAAGCTTTCTTT. Translated: CSALDRNTEAFF.

The chain employs TRBV20-1 and TRBJ1-4; 10 nucleotides align to TRBD1. CDR3 length equals 14 residues. Germline lookup yields CDR1 DFQATT and CDR2 SNEGSKA (reference sequence). V lost 5 bases and J lost 8; bases outside the gene matches: 8. The CDR3 is CSALGQGLNEKLFF. CDR3 nucleotide sequence: TGCAGTGCTCTGGGACAGGGGCTTAACGAAAAACTGTTTTTT.

This clonotype has ten or more counts. V is TRBV28 and J is TRBJ1-2; no firm D call. The V gene's germline CDR1 is MDHEN and CDR2 SYDVKM. The CDR3 spans 16 residues. Trimming took off 4 bases at V and 2 bases at J, with 17 bases between the two ends. The CDR3 protein is CASSSKPPVENYGYTF. DNA of the CDR3: TGTGCCAGCAGTTCAAAGCCCCCGGTGGAGAACTATGGCTACACCTTC.

This clonotype was counted ten times or more. The CDR3 loop is CASSLGGSGGNEQFF. Here the CDR3 DNA reads TGTGCCAGCAGTTTGGGGGGAAGTGGGGGCAATGAGCAGTTCTTC. V is TRBV28 and J is TRBJ2-1; TRBD2 might be the D (6 bases). V gave up 3 bases and J gave up 6 bases, with 15 bases separating them. There are 15 residues in the CDR3. The germline gives CDR1 MDHEN, CDR2 SYDVKM.

Worth noting for this clonotype: A much larger clone sits a single nucleotide away, making a read error possible. The chain combines TRBV4-3 with TRBJ2-5; possibly TRBD1 for D (5 bases). CDR1 and CDR2 from the germline V gene are LGHNA and YSLEER. The CDR3 is 15 residues long. The CDR3: CACSQARTPQETQYF. The CDR3 DNA sequence: TGCGCCTGCAGCCAAGCCAGGACACCACAAGAGACCCAGTACTTC.

This chain connects TRBV4-3 to TRBJ2-3, with 9 bases that match TRBD1. This CDR3 is built from 20 residues. The germline gives CDR1 LGHNA, CDR2 YSLEER. J was trimmed by 7 bases and V by 3 bases; bases with no gene match: 23. CDR3 amino acids: CASSHSTLGQGSAGINTQYF. CDR3 DNA sequence: TGCGCCAGCAGCCACTCAACTTTGGGACAGGGCAGTGCTGGGATCAATACGCAGTATTTT.

This clonotype came up many times. The chain couples TRBV5-4 to TRBJ2-3; 13 bases align to TRBD2. V shed 3 bases, J shed 2 bases, and the junction held 9 bases outside the gene matches. This CDR3 has 18 residues. The germline CDR1 and CDR2 sequences are SGHNT and YYREEE (reference sequence). As DNA, the CDR3 is TGTGCCAGCAGCTCCCCCGGGGGGACTAGCGGGATCACAGATACGCAGTATTTT. It yields the protein CASSSPGGTSGITDTQYF.

This clonotype was detected ten times or more. The chain carries TRBV3-1 and TRBJ2-3, with D perhaps matching TRBD2 (5 bases). Trimming cost V 8 bases and J 5 bases, with 11 bases left between them. The CDR3 has 12 residues. The germline gives CDR1 LGHDT, CDR2 YNNKEL (reference sequence). This CDR3 reads CASRTEGDTQYF. The CDR3 DNA follows: TGTGCCAGCCGGACCGAGGGAGATACGCAGTATTTT.

This clonotype was detected ten times or more. V gene TRBV9 combines with J gene TRBJ1-6; D perhaps matches TRBD1 (5 bases). This CDR3 is built from 15 residues. Germline assignment: CDR1 SGDLS and CDR2 YYNGEE. The ends were cut back, 2 bases at V and 10 bases at J, with 16 bases in the middle. CDR3 loop: CASSVGGGFFSPLHF. CDR3 DNA sequence: TGTGCCAGCAGCGTGGGGGGGGGGTTCTTCTCACCCCTCCACTTT.

At least ten counts were recorded for this clonotype. J is TRBJ2-1 and V is TRBV6-2 or TRBV6-3; D call uncertain. Trimming shortened V by 2 bases and J by 8 bases, and 4 bases separated the two germline ends. The CDR3 contains 11 residues. Germline V gives CDR1 MNHEY, CDR2 SVGEGT. CDR3 nucleotides: TGTGCCAGCAGTTACCCACATGAGCAGTTCTTC. It specifies CASSYPHEQFF.

This clonotype was recorded at least ten times. V and J are TRBV3-1 and TRBJ2-1; 13 bases agree with TRBD2. The V gene's germline CDR1 is LGHDT and CDR2 YNNKEL (reference sequence). This CDR3 has 15 residues. V trimming: 7 bases; J trimming: 6 bases; junction bases outside the gene matches: 6. CDR3 coding DNA: TGTGCCAGCACTGGACTAGCGGGAGTTGGCAATGAGCAGTTCTTC. Its translation: CASTGLAGVGNEQFF.

Turning to this clonotype: One end of the junction varies from germline; a read error may be responsible. The rearrangement joins TRBV6-5 to TRBJ2-1; D not resolved. CDR3 length: 14 amino acids. From germline, CDR1 is MNHEY and CDR2 SVGAGI. The CDR3 DNA reads as TGTACCAGCAGTTATAATCGGCTATTCAATGAGCAGTTCTTC. Encoded protein: CTSSYNRLFNEQFF.

This clonotype came up many times. The rearrangement uses TRBV20-1 and TRBJ2-7, with D tentatively TRBD1 (5 bases). The germline gives CDR1 DFQATT, CDR2 SNEGSKA (reference sequence). The CDR3 runs to 15 residues. V was pared by 0 bases and J by 5 bases, with 17 bases between. The CDR3 region is CSARDVFQGIHEQYF. The CDR3 DNA reads as TGCAGTGCTAGAGATGTATTCCAGGGAATCCACGAGCAGTACTTC.

The J gene is TRBJ2-3, the V gene TRBV3-1; 13 bases are a match to TRBD2. Germline V gene sequence: CDR1 LGHDT, CDR2 YNNKEL (reference sequence). Trimming took 5 bases from V and 0 from J; bases not matched to a gene: 5. This CDR3 contains 17 residues. As DNA, the CDR3 is TGTGCCAGCAGCTCCGGGACTAGCGGGATTAGCACAGATACGCAGTATTTT. Translating it yields CASSSGTSGISTDTQYF.

This clonotype has ten or more counts. The chain links TRBV7-9 to TRBJ2-6; TRBD1 is a possible D gene (5 bases). Germline V gene sequence: CDR1 SEHNR, CDR2 FQNEAQ (reference sequence). V was trimmed by 1 base and J by 2 bases, leaving 9 bases between them. The CDR3 is 16 residues long. The CDR3 DNA is TGTGCCAGCAGCTTAGATAGCAGGGCTGGGGCCAACGTCCTGACTTTC. As protein: CASSLDSRAGANVLTF.

This clonotype was found many times. J is TRBJ1-6 and V is TRBV12-3 or TRBV12-4, with D possibly being TRBD1 (6 bases). The CDR3 loop spans 14 amino acids. Trimming took off 1 base at V and 13 bases at J, with 14 bases between the two ends. The CDR3 DNA follows: TGTGCCAGCAGTTTAGGGCAGGGGAATTGGCCCCTCCACTTT. It is translated as CASSLGQGNWPLHF.

This clonotype was detected ten times or more. The gene calls are TRBV20-1 and TRBJ2-7, with D tentatively TRBD1 (6 bases). This CDR3 has 13 residues. With 2 bases removed from V and 3 bases from J, the gap between germline ends came to 11 bases. Germline loops: CDR1 DFQATT, CDR2 SNEGSKA (reference sequence). As DNA, the CDR3 is TGCAGTGCTAGACTAACAGGGTACTACGAGCAGTACTTC. Its translation is CSARLTGYYEQYF.

This chain uses TRBV11-2 with TRBJ2-3, with 7 bases fitting TRBD1. Looked up from germline, CDR1 is SGHAT and CDR2 is FQNNGV. V gave up 4 bases and J gave up 5 bases; unmatched junction bases: 6. The CDR3 runs to 14 residues. CDR3 sequence: CASSSQGGEDTQYF. CDR3 nucleotide sequence: TGTGCCAGCAGCTCCCAAGGGGGCGAAGATACGCAGTATTTT.

This clonotype appeared many times. This chain uses TRBV7-9 with TRBJ1-2; a possible D gene is TRBD1 (6 bases). Trimming removed 1 base from V and 7 bases from J, with 13 bases in between. There are 14 residues in the CDR3. Germline V gene data show CDR1 as SEHNR and CDR2 as FQNEAQ (reference sequence). This chain's CDR3 is CASSLGQGFGGYTF. Here the CDR3 DNA reads TGTGCCAGCAGCTTAGGCCAGGGGTTTGGTGGCTACACCTTC.

V is TRBV15 and J is TRBJ1-2, with D hard to call. Germline CDR1 LNHNV, CDR2 YYDKDF (reference sequence). The CDR3 is 15 amino acids. V was pared by 6 bases and J by 2 bases, with 16 bases between. The CDR3 sequence: CATSNRPHRNYGYTF. The CDR3 DNA is TGTGCCACCAGTAACAGACCTCATAGGAACTATGGCTACACCTTC.